The 13 T cell receptor beta chains below all came from one sample that was sequenced in a study of cytomegalovirus exposure and HLA in healthy donors. Primers for the PCR totalled 60 Vbeta and 13 Jbeta. Method: immunoSEQ multiplex PCR; TCRdb's copy keeps in-frame clones and lacks some. The sample lists around 88,000 clones, roughly 80% occurring once. Sequenced: PBMCs. These receptors were collected from a man aged 50 to 59 in good health and CMV-seropositive.

The chain has TRBV7-8 and TRBJ2-7; D may be TRBD1 (6 bases). Germline V gives CDR1 SGHVS, CDR2 FQNEAQ. Trimming removed 1 base at V and 10 bases at J, with 20 bases between. The CDR3 contains 15 residues. Here the CDR3 reads CASSLEGTPLAIQYF. In DNA form, the CDR3 reads TGTGCCAGCAGCTTAGAAGGGACACCCCTCGCGATCCAGTACTTC.

This chain links TRBV7-2 with TRBJ1-4; 11 nucleotides agree with TRBD1. The germline gives CDR1 SGHTA, CDR2 FQGNSA. With 4 bases clipped from V and 7 bases from J, the junction kept 5 bases outside the gene matches. The CDR3 contains 15 residues. CDR3 DNA: TGTGCCAGCAGCTGGACAGGGGGCGCCGTTGAAAAACTGTTTTTT. This sequence encodes CASSWTGGAVEKLFF.

The sample holds a few counts of this clone. This chain connects TRBV7-2 to TRBJ1-3; 9 nucleotides agree with TRBD1. Germline V gene lookup returns CDR1 SGHTA and CDR2 FQGNSA. V dropped 1 base and J dropped 9; count of bases not matched to a gene: 1. This CDR3 comprises 13 residues. The CDR3 DNA sequence: TGTGCCAGCAGCTTAGGACAGGGGGGCACCATATATTTT. Translated: CASSLGQGGTIYF.

The rearrangement uses TRBV9 and TRBJ2-3; 8 nucleotides line up with TRBD1. Germline loops: CDR1 SGDLS, CDR2 YYNGEE. V lost 2 bases, J lost 3 bases, and 17 bases stayed unmatched. The CDR3 contains 19 residues. CDR3: CASSVRDLSTGGMTDTQYF. Written as DNA, the CDR3 is TGTGCCAGCAGCGTTCGAGACCTTTCAACAGGGGGAATGACAGATACGCAGTATTTT.

Only a few counts were recorded for this clone. The V gene is TRBV28, the J gene TRBJ1-5, with D perhaps matching TRBD1 (6 bases). The germline CDR1 and CDR2 sequences are MDHEN and SYDVKM. This CDR3 contains 15 residues. V shed 4 bases and J shed 6 bases, with 16 bases lying between them. This chain's CDR3 is CASSSYRDISQPQHF. As DNA, the CDR3 is TGTGCCAGCAGTTCCTACCGGGACATTAGTCAGCCCCAGCATTTT. The variable domain in full, with the rest retrieved from reference TRBV28 and TRBJ1-5, is DVKVTQSSRYLVKRTGEKVFLECVQDMDHENMFWYRQDPGLGLRLIYFSYDVKMKEKGDIPEGYSVSREKKERFSLILESASTNQTSMYLCASSSYRDISQPQHFGDGTRLSIL.

The chain uses TRBV30 and TRBJ1-6, with 7 positions matching TRBD1. CDR3 length: 14 residues. The V segment lost 3 bases and the J segment 10 bases; nucleotides outside the gene matches: 9. Germline V gene data show CDR1 as GTSNPN and CDR2 as SVGIG (reference sequence). The CDR3 DNA sequence: TGTGCCTGGAGGGGATCAGGGGGTCAGTCACCCCTCCACTTT. Translated, it gives CAWRGSGGQSPLHF.

This sequence joins TRBV28 and TRBJ2-3, with 11 bases fitting TRBD2. With 6 bases clipped from V and 5 bases from J, the junction kept 4 bases outside the gene matches. The CDR3 has 14 residues. From germline, CDR1 is MDHEN and CDR2 SYDVKM. This CDR3 reads CASRTSGVEDTQYF. CDR3 DNA sequence: TGTGCCAGCAGGACTAGCGGGGTTGAAGATACGCAGTATTTT.

V is TRBV5-5 and J is TRBJ2-2, with 12 bases that match TRBD2. The junction had 4 bases not matched to a gene; V was cut back by 2 bases and J by 5 bases. The CDR3 length is 16 residues. The germline gives CDR1 SGHKS, CDR2 YYEKEE (reference sequence). This chain's CDR3 is CASSFGGLAGTGELFF. The CDR3 DNA reads as TGTGCCAGCAGCTTCGGCGGACTAGCGGGAACCGGGGAGCTGTTTTTT. The full variable domain, rest sourced from reference TRBV5-5 and TRBJ2-2, is DAGVTQSPTHLIKTRGQQVTLRCSPISGHKSVSWYQQVLGQGPQFIFQYYEKEERGRGNFPDRFSARQFPNYSSELNVNALLLGDSALYLCASSFGGLAGTGELFFGEGSRLTVL.

The CDR3, as DNA: TGTGCCAGCAGTAGGGGTCAGACCTACGAGCAGTACTTC. This sequence encodes CASSRGQTYEQYF. This sequence joins TRBV27 and TRBJ2-7, with D tentatively TRBD1 (5 bases). The V and J ends lost 5 bases and 2 bases respectively, with 10 bases between them. This CDR3 is 13 amino acids long. In germline, CDR1 is MNHEY, CDR2 SMNVEV (reference sequence).

This rearrangement joins TRBV19 to TRBJ2-3, with unresolved D. Germline lookup yields CDR1 LNHDA and CDR2 SQIVND (reference sequence). The CDR3 is 14 residues long. V was clipped by 7 bases and J by 3 bases, with 14 bases between them. CDR3 amino acids: CASKNRMQTDTQYF. The CDR3 nucleotides are TGTGCCAGTAAGAACAGAATGCAGACAGATACGCAGTATTTT.

The rearrangement links TRBV5-6 to TRBJ2-1, with unresolved D. Per germline, CDR1 SGHDT and CDR2 YYEEEE. There are 17 residues in the CDR3. V was clipped by 3 bases and J by 0 bases, with 16 bases between them. For the CDR3, the DNA is TGTGCCAGCAGCTCCTGGGCTATCTTCAGCTCCTACAATGAGCAGTTCTTC. Translating it yields CASSSWAIFSSYNEQFF.

This chain links TRBV4-3 with TRBJ2-7, with D perhaps matching TRBD1 (5 bases). CDR3 length: 18 amino acids. Germline lookup yields CDR1 LGHNA and CDR2 YSLEER. Trimming removed 0 bases from V and 6 bases from J, with 24 bases in between. The CDR3 region is CASSQDYSYRITPGEQYF. The CDR3 DNA reads as TGCGCCAGCAGCCAAGATTATTCTTACAGGATTACCCCGGGCGAGCAGTACTTC.

The chain carries TRBV18 and TRBJ2-1, with TRBD1 matching 11 bases. In germline, CDR1 is KGHSH, CDR2 LQKENI. The CDR3 consists of 13 residues. The V segment lost 6 bases and the J segment 8 bases; nucleotides outside the gene matches: 3. CDR3 DNA sequence: TGTGCCAGCTCCGGGACAGGGGGTCATGAGCAGTTCTTC. The encoded protein is CASSGTGGHEQFF.